This T cell receptor beta chain came from a study of tumor and adjacent non-tumor tissue in lung cancer. Study results and limitations: In normal lung, the top 100 clones were significantly more dominant than in tumor.

TCRbeta libraries were built with three rounds of nested PCR, modified from ARM-PCR. MiXCR, run by TCRdb on the multiplex PCR reads, gives a single entry per CDR3 protein. The sample comprises roughly 75,000 distinct CDR3 sequences, under 80% of which are singletons, and about 12% rests with the top ten. The CDR3 is made up of 14 amino acids. Per the germline V gene, CDR1 is LGHNA and CDR2 is YNFKEQ. A remark on this clonotype: The antigen remains undetermined. The junction differs from germline at one of its ends, possibly a read error.

The template was RNA from unsorted bulk tissue. The specimen sequenced was lung tumor tissue. The sequence derives from a woman aged 45 to 65 with non-small cell lung cancer. The rearrangement links TRBV4-2 to TRBJ2-7, with D hard to call. DNA for the CDR3: TGTGCCAGCAGCCAAGATGGCAGGATTGACGAACAGTACTTC. Its protein product is CASSQDGRIDEQYF.